The clone carrying this TCR beta chain appeared many times. Its antigen is not identified. Time point described: longitudinal time-point 1 (baseline). This specimen belongs to a study of neurological immune-mediated disorders. Study-wide results and limits: Expanded clones shared no CDR3 amino acid sequences across subjects, suggesting private repertoires in all groups.

The method for making cDNA was 5'RACE, and it used 10-nucleotide random UMIs. MiXCR, run by TCRdb on the 5' RACE reads, gives a single entry per CDR3 protein. The sample has some 49,000 distinct CDR3 sequences, 9% to 10% seen once. CDR1 and CDR2 (germline): SGHRS, YFSETQ. The CDR3 covers 18 residues. The J segment lost 0 bases and the V segment lost 0 bases, leaving 10 bases of the junction unmatched. Source material: PBMCs. This TCR was recovered from a woman in her thirties or forties in good health. The rearrangement joins TRBV5-1 to TRBJ2-7, with TRBD2 identical over 9 bases. The CDR3 nucleotides are TGCGCCAGCAGCTTGGCCTATAGCGGGGGAGCTATCTCCTACGAGCAGTACTTC. This encodes CASSLAYSGGAISYEQYF.